The rows below give T cell receptor beta chains drawn from one sample of a study of cytomegalovirus exposure and HLA in healthy donors. Using immunoSEQ multiplex PCR, the repertoire was profiled, and TCRdb retains in-frame clones only, with some absent. Among around 130,000 clones listed, around 81% were seen once. The source material was PBMCs. The source is a man between 18 and 35 years old in good health and CMV-seronegative. Both conserved end residues are part of each CDR3. A D gene is named only where the DNA matches it firmly. Clone sizes are given selectively: once, few, many, or a class where the clone is expanded.

CDR3aa: CASSPSLPSTNEKLFF; CDR3nt: TGTGCCAGCAGTCCGTCCCTACCCTCAACTAATGAAAAACTGTTTTTT; abundance: NA; j_gene: TRBJ1-4; d_gene: NA; v_gene: TRBV27
CDR3aa: CASTDSNYEQYF; CDR3nt: TGTGCCAGCACCGACAGTAACTACGAGCAGTACTTC; abundance: NA; j_gene: TRBJ2-7; d_gene: NA; v_gene: TRBV6-6
CDR3aa: CATVSTDTQYF; CDR3nt: TGTGCCACAGTTAGCACAGATACGCAGTATTTT; abundance: NA; j_gene: TRBJ2-3; d_gene: NA; v_gene: TRBV6-5
CDR3aa: CASSLWTVTAQPQHF; CDR3nt: TGTGCCAGCAGCTTGTGGACAGTCACTGCTCAGCCCCAGCATTTT; abundance: NA; j_gene: TRBJ1-5; d_gene: NA; v_gene: TRBV5-8
CDR3aa: CASSLTVYSPLHF; CDR3nt: TGTGCCAGCAGCTTAACGGTCTATTCACCCCTCCACTTT; abundance: NA; j_gene: TRBJ1-6; d_gene: NA; v_gene: TRBV7-2
CDR3aa: CASSFDLRSYNSPLHF; CDR3nt: TGTGCCAGCAGTTTCGACCTACGGAGTTATAATTCACCCCTCCACTTT; abundance: NA; j_gene: TRBJ1-6; d_gene: NA; v_gene: TRBV27
CDR3aa: CASSFRGAGTDTQYF; CDR3nt: TGTGCCAGCAGCTTCCGGGGGGCCGGGACAGATACGCAGTATTTT; abundance: NA; j_gene: TRBJ2-3; d_gene: NA; v_gene: TRBV7-9
CDR3aa: CASSFRGLAGGSPVGANVLTF; CDR3nt: TGTGCCAGCAGCTTCCGAGGACTAGCGGGGGGTAGTCCTGTAGGGGCCAACGTCCTGACTTTC; abundance: NA; j_gene: TRBJ2-6; d_gene: TRBD2; v_gene: TRBV7-6
CDR3aa: CASSLLGSGGTYEQYF; CDR3nt: TGTGCCAGCAGTCTGCTGGGGAGCGGCGGGACCTACGAGCAGTACTTC; abundance: once; j_gene: TRBJ2-7; d_gene: NA; v_gene: TRBV27
CDR3aa: CASSPRTGGRIYGYTF; CDR3nt: TGTGCCAGCAGCCCTAGGACAGGGGGTAGGATCTATGGCTACACCTTC; abundance: NA; j_gene: TRBJ1-2; d_gene: TRBD1; v_gene: TRBV7-6
CDR3aa: CASKAARGKDTQYF; CDR3nt: TGTGCCTCAAAGGCCGCTCGGGGGAAGGATACGCAGTATTTT; abundance: NA; j_gene: TRBJ2-3; d_gene: NA; v_gene: TRBV7-2
CDR3aa: CASSYYRGSYNEQFF; CDR3nt: TGTGCCAGCAGCTACTACAGGGGCTCCTACAATGAGCAGTTCTTC; abundance: NA; j_gene: TRBJ2-1; d_gene: TRBD1; v_gene: TRBV7-6
CDR3aa: CASSPGQEAFF; CDR3nt: TGTGCCAGCAGTCCAGGACAGGAAGCTTTCTTT; abundance: once; j_gene: TRBJ1-1; d_gene: NA; v_gene: TRBV6-5
CDR3aa: CASSRWTGSEAFF; CDR3nt: TGTGCCAGCAGCCGATGGACAGGGAGCGAAGCTTTCTTT; abundance: NA; j_gene: TRBJ1-1; d_gene: TRBD1; v_gene: TRBV7-3
CDR3aa: CASSIYGQGITYEQYF; CDR3nt: TGTGCCAGTAGTATTTACGGGCAGGGGATAACCTACGAGCAGTACTTC; abundance: NA; j_gene: TRBJ2-7; d_gene: NA; v_gene: TRBV19
CDR3aa: CASSLEAGVEQFF; CDR3nt: TGTGCCAGCAGCTTAGAGGCAGGGGTCGAGCAGTTCTTC; abundance: NA; j_gene: TRBJ2-1; d_gene: NA; v_gene: TRBV13